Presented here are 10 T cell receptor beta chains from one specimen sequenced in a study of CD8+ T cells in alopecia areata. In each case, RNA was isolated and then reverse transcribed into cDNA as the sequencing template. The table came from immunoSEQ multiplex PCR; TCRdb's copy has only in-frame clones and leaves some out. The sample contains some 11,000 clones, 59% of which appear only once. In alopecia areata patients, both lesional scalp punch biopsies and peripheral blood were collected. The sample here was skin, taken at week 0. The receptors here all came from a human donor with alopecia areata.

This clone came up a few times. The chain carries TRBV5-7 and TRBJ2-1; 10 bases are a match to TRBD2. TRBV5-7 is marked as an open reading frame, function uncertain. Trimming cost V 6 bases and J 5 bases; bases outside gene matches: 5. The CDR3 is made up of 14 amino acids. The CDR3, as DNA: TGTGCCAGCACTCTAGCGGGGGCCGACAATGAGCAGTTCTTC. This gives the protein CASTLAGADNEQFF.

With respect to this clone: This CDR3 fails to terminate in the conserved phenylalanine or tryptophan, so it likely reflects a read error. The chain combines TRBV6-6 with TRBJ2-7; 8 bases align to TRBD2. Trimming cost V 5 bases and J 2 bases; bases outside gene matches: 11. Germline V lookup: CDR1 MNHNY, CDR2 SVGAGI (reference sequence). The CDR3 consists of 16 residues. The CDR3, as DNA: TGTGCCAGCAGTACCCCACGTTCGGGAGGGCCCTACGAGCAGTACCTC. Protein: CASSTPRSGGPYEQYL.

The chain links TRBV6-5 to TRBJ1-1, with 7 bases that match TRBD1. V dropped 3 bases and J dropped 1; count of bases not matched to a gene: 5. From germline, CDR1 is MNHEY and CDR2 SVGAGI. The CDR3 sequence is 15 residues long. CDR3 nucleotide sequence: TGTGCCAGCAGTTATGACGACAGGGCGAACACTGAAGCTTTCTTT. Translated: CASSYDDRANTEAFF.

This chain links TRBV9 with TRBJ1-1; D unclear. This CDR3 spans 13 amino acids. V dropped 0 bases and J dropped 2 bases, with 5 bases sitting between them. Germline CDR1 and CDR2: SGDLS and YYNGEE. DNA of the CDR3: TGTGCCAGCAGCGTAGAAGTAAACACTGAAGCTTTCTTT. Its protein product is CASSVEVNTEAFF.

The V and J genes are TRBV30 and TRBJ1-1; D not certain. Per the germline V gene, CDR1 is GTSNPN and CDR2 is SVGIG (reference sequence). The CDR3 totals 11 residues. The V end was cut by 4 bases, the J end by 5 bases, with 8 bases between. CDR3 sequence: CAWNRQTEAFF. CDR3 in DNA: TGTGCCTGGAATCGGCAAACTGAAGCTTTCTTT. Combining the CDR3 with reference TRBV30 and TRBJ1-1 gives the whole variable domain SQTIHQWPATLVQPVGSPLSLECTVEGTSNPNLYWYRQAAGRGLQLLFYSVGIGQISSEVPQNLSASRPQDRQFILSSKKLLLSDSGFYLCAWNRQTEAFFGQGTRLTVV.

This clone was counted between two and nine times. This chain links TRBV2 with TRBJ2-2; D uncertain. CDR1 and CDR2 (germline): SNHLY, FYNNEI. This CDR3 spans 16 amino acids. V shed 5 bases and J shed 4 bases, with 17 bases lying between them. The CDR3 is CASSPGPKRGTGELFF. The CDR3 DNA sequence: TGTGCCAGCAGTCCTGGGCCCAAGCGAGGCACCGGGGAGCTGTTTTTT.

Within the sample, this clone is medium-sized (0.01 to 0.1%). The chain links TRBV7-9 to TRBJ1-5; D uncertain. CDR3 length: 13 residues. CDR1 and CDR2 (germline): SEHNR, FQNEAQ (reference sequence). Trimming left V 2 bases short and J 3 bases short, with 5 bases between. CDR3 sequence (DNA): TGTGCCAGCAGCTTAAACCACAATCAGCCCCAGCATTTT. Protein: CASSLNHNQPQHF.

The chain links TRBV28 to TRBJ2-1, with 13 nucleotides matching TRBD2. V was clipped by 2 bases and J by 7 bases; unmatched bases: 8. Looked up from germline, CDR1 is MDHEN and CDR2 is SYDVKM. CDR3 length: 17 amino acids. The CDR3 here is CASSLPMGLAGKNEQFF. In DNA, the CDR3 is TGTGCCAGCAGTTTACCAATGGGACTAGCGGGGAAAAATGAGCAGTTCTTC.

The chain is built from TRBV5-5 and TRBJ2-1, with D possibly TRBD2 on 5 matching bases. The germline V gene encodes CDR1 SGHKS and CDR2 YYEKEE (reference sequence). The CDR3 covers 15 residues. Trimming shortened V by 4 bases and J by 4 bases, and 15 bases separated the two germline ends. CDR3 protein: CASSLRGREYNEQFF. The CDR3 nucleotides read TGTGCCAGCAGCCTGCGAGGGAGAGAGTACAATGAGCAGTTCTTC.

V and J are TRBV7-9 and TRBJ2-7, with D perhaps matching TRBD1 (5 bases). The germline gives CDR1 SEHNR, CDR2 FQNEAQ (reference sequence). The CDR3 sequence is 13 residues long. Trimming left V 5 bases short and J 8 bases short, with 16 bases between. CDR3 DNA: TGTGCCAGCAGCCCCAATGACAGAGGAAAGCAGTACTTC. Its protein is CASSPNDRGKQYF.